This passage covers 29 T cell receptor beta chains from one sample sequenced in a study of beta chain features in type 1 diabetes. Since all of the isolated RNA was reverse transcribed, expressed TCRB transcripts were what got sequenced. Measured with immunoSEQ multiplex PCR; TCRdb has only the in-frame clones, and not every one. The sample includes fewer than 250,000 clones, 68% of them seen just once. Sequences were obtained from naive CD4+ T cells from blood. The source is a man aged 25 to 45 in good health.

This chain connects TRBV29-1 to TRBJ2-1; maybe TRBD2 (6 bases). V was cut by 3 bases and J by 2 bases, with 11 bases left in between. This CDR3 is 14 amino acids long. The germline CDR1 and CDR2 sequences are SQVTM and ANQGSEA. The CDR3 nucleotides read TGCAGCGTTGATAGGCGGGGAACCTACAATGAGCAGTTCTTC. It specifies CSVDRRGTYNEQFF.

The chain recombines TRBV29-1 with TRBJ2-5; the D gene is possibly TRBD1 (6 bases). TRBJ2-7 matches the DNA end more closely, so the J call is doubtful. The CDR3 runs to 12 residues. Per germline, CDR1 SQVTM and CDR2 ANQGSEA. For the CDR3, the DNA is TGCAGCGCCAGACAGGAGACCTACGAGCAGTACTTC. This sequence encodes CSARQETYEQYF.

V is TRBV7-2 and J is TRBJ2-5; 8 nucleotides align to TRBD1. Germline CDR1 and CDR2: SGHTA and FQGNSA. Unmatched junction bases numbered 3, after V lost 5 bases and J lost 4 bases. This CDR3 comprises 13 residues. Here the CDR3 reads CASSPGQGETQYF. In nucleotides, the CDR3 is TGTGCCAGCAGCCCTGGACAGGGAGAGACCCAGTACTTC.

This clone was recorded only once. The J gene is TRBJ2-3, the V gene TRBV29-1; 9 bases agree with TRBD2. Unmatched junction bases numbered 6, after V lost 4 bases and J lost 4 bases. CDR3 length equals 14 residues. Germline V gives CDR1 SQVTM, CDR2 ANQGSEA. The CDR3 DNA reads TGCAGCGTTGTTAGCGGGGGACGAGCAGATACGCAGTATTTT. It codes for CSVVSGGRADTQYF.

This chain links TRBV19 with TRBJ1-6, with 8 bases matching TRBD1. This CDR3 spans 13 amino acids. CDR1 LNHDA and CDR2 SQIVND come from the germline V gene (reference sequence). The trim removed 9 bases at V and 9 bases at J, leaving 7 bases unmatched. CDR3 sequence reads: CASSQGAGSPLHF. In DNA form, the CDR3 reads TGTGCCAGCAGTCAGGGGGCCGGTTCACCCCTCCACTTT.

The CDR3 spells CASSYRISGNTIYF. CDR3 nucleotides: TGTGCCAGCAGCTACAGGATCTCTGGAAACACCATATATTTT. V gene TRBV11-2 combines with J gene TRBJ1-3; D is possibly TRBD1 (5 bases). Germline CDR1 reads SGHAT; CDR2 reads FQNNGV. This CDR3 has 14 residues. The V end lost 4 bases, the J end lost 0 bases, and 7 bases lay between the germline ends.

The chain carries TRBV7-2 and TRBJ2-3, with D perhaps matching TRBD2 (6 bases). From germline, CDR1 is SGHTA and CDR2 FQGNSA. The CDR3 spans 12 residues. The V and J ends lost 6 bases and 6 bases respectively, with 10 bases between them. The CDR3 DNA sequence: TGTGCCAGCAGTTTCCTAGCGGATACGCAGTATTTT. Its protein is CASSFLADTQYF.

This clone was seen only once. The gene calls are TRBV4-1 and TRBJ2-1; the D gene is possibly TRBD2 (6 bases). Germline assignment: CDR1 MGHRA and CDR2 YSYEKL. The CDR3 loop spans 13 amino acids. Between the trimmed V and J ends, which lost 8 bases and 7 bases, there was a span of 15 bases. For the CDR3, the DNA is TGCGCCAGCCGCGGAGTAGGGAGGAATGAGCAGTTCTTC. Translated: CASRGVGRNEQFF.

The CDR3 is CASSFGRDEQYF. The CDR3 DNA sequence: TGTGCCAGCAGTTTCGGCCGGGACGAGCAGTACTTC. The chain carries TRBV28 and TRBJ2-7; no clear D gene. Germline V gene data show CDR1 as MDHEN and CDR2 as SYDVKM. The CDR3 spans 12 residues. V was trimmed by 3 bases and J by 5 bases, leaving 8 bases between them.

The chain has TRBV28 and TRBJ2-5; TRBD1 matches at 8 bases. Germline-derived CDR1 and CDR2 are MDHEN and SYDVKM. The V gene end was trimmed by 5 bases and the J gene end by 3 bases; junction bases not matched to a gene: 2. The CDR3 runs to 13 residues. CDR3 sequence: CASSLTGEETQYF. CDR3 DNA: TGTGCCAGCAGTCTGACAGGGGAAGAGACCCAGTACTTC.

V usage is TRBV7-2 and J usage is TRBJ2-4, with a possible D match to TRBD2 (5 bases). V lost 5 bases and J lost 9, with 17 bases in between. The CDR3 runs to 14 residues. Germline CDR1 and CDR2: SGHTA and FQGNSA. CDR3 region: CASSAQRAGGIQYF. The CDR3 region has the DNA TGTGCCAGCAGCGCCCAGAGAGCAGGAGGCATTCAGTACTTC.

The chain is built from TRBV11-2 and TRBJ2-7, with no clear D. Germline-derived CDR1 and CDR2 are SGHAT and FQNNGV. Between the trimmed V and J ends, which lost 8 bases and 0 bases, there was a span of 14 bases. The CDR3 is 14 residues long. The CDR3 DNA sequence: TGTGCCAGCCGACGCCTGAGTAGCTCCTACGAGCAGTACTTC. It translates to CASRRLSSSYEQYF. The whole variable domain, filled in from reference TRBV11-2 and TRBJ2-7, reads EAGVAQSPRYKIIEKRQSVAFWCNPISGHATLYWYQQILGQGPKLLIQFQNNGVVDDSQLPKDRFSAERLKGVDSTLKIQPAKLEDSAVYLCASRRLSSSYEQYFGPGTRLTVT.

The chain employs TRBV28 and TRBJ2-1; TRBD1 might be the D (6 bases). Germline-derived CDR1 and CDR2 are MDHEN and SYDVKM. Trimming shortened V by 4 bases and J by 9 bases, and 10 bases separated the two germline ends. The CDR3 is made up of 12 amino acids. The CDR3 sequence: CASSSPRGEQFF. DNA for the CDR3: TGTGCCAGCAGTTCCCCCAGGGGTGAGCAGTTCTTC. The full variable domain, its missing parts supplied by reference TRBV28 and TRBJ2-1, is DVKVTQSSRYLVKRTGEKVFLECVQDMDHENMFWYRQDPGLGLRLIYFSYDVKMKEKGDIPEGYSVSREKKERFSLILESASTNQTSMYLCASSSPRGEQFFGPGTRLTVL.

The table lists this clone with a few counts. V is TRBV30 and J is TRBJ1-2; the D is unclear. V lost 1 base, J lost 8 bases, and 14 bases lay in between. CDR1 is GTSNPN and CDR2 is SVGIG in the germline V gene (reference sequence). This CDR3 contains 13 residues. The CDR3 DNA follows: TGTGCCTGGAGTGCCCGCGGGTCCATAGGCTACACCTTC. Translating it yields CAWSARGSIGYTF.

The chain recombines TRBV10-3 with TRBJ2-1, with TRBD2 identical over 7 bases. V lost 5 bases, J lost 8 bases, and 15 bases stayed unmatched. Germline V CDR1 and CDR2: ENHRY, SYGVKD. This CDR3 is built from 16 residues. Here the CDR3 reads CAISPVAGRMGDEQFF. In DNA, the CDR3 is TGTGCCATCAGTCCCGTAGCGGGCAGAATGGGCGATGAGCAGTTCTTC.

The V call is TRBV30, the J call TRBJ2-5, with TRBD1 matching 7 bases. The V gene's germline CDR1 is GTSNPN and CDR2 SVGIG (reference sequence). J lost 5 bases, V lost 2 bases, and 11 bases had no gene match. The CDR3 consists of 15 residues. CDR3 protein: CAWSQTRQGPETQYF. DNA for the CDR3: TGTGCCTGGAGTCAAACCCGACAGGGACCGGAGACCCAGTACTTC.

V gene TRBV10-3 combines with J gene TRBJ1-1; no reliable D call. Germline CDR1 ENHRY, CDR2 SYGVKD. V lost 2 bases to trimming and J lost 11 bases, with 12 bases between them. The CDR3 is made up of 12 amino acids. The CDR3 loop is CAISENDNRAFF. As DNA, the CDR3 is TGTGCCATCAGTGAGAACGACAATCGGGCTTTCTTT.

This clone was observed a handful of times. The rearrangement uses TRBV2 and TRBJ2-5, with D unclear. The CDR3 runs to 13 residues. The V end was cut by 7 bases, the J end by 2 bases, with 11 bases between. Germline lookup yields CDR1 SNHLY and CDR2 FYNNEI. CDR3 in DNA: TGTGCCAGCAATAACATGATGCAAGAGACCCAGTACTTC. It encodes CASNNMMQETQYF.

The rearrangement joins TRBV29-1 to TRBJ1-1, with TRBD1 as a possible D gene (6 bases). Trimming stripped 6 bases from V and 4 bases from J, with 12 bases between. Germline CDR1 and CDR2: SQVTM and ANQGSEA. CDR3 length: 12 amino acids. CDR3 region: CSVDSSFTEAFF. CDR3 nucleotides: TGCAGCGTGGACAGTTCGTTCACTGAAGCTTTCTTT.

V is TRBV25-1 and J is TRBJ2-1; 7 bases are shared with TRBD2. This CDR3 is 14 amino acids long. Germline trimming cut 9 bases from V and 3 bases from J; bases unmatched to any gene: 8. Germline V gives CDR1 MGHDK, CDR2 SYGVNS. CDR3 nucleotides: TGTGCCAGTGGGGAGGCTAGCGGCTACAATGAGCAGTTCTTC. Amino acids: CASGEASGYNEQFF.

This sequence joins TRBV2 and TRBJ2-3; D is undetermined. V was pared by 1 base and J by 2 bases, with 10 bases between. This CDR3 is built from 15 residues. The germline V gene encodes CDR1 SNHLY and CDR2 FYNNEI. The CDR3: CASSEEGSPTDTQYF. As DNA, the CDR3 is TGTGCCAGCAGTGAAGAGGGCAGCCCCACAGATACGCAGTATTTT.

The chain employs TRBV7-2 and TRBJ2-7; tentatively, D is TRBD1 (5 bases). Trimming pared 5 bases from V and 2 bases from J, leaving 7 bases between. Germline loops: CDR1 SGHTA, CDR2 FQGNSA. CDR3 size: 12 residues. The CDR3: CASSNRPYEQYF. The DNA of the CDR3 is TGTGCCAGCAGCAACAGGCCCTACGAGCAGTACTTC. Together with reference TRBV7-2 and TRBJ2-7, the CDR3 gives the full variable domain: GAGVSQSPSNKVTEKGKDVELRCDPISGHTALYWYRQSLGQGLEFLIYFQGNSAPDKSGLPSDRFSAERTGGSVSTLTIQRTQQEDSAVYLCASSNRPYEQYFGPGTRLTVT.

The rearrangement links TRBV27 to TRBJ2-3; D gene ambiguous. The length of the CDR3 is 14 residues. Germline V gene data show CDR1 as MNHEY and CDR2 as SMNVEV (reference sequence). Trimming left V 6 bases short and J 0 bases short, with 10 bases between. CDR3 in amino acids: CASRLGFSTDTQYF. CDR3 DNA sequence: TGTGCCAGCAGGCTGGGATTTAGCACAGATACGCAGTATTTT.

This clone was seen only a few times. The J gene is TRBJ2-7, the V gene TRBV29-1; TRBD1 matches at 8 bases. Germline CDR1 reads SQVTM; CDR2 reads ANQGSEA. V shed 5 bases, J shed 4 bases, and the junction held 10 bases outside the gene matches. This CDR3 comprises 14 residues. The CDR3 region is CSVTKGQAGYEQYF. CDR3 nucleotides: TGCAGCGTTACTAAGGGACAGGCGGGGTACGAGCAGTACTTC.

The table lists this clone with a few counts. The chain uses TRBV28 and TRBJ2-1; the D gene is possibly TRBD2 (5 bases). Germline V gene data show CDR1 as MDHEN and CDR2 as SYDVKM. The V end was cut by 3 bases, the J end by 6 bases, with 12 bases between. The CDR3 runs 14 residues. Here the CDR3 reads CASSFPTSFNEQFF. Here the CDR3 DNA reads TGTGCCAGCAGTTTCCCAACTAGTTTCAATGAGCAGTTCTTC.

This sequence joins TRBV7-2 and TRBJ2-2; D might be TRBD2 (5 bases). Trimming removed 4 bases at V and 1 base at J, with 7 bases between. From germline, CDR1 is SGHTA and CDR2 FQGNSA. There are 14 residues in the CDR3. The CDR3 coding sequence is TGTGCCAGCAGCTCGGGAATGAACACCGGGGAGCTGTTTTTT. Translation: CASSSGMNTGELFF.

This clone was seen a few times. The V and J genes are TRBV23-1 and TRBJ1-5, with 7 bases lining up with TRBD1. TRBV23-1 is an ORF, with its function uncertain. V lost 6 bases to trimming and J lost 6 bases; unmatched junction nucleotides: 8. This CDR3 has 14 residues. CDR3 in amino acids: CASRQGGVVQPQHF. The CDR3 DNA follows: TGCGCCAGCAGGCAAGGGGGCGTCGTTCAGCCCCAGCATTTT.

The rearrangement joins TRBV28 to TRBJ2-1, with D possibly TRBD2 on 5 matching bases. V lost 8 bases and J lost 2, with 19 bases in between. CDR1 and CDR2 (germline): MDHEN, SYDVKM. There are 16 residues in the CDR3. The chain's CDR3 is CASYPRGQEAYNEQFF. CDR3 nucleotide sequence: TGTGCCAGCTATCCTAGAGGGCAGGAGGCCTACAATGAGCAGTTCTTC.

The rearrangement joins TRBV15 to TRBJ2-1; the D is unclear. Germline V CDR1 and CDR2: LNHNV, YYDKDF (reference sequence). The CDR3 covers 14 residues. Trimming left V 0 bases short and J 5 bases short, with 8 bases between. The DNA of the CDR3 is TGTGCCACCAGCAGAGATTTGGCCAACAATGAGCAGTTCTTC. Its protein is CATSRDLANNEQFF.